The present T cell receptor (beta chain) was sequenced within a study of blood T cell repertoires in COVID-19. The overall study: T cells, B-cell-depleted T cells, or PBMCs provided the cDNA or gDNA that served as material.

Recruited during active infection, patients (from Seattle) were subsequently followed longitudinally. In the study's own analysis: Reference gene primers were amplified, and this amplification served to estimate nucleated cell counts. Profiling relied on immunoSEQ multiplex PCR, and the TCRdb table lists in-frame clones only, not all of them. For V, J and clone size, that table is used; D and trimming come from the DNA. The table lists around 300,000 clones, 90% of them singletons. The CDR3 sequence is 13 residues long. CDR1 is KGHSH, CDR2 LQKENI, per germline. Trimming removed 6 bases at V and 4 bases at J, with 12 bases between.

The TCR sequence derives from a woman in her thirties or forties with COVID-19, enrolled during active disease. The chain couples TRBV18 to TRBJ2-5; D perhaps matches TRBD1 (6 bases). Sequencing was performed on peripheral blood. The CDR3 bases are TGTGCCAGCTCCCGAACAGGGTCAGAGACCCAGTACTTC. This translates into CASSRTGSETQYF.